This TCR beta chain was identified in a study of T cells in localized non-small cell lung cancer. The study's findings and limits: Longer overall survival accompanied higher blood T cell density. One tumor region alone was sequenced, and heterogeneity therefore remains possible. Measurement of T cell clonality placed uninvolved adjacent lung highest, above the level in tumor. There were a median around 57 of the top 100 tumor clones appearing in adjacent lung.

Assay used: immunoSEQ multiplex PCR; TCRdb lists only in-frame clones, some missing. There are tens of thousands of clones in the sample; around 93% occur only once, and 2% to 2.5% lies in the top ten. On this clone itself: What it binds is unknown.

This CDR3 contains 13 residues. Trimming cost V 2 bases and J 3 bases, with 7 bases left between them. Germline V gene sequence: CDR1 MGHRA, CDR2 YSYEKL. The chain is built from TRBV4-1 and TRBJ1-2; D remains unclear. The sequenced sample was peripheral blood, obtained before any cancer treatment. The sequence derives from an older female donor with stage I lung adenocarcinoma. The CDR3 loop reads CASSQSEYYGYTF. Written as DNA, the CDR3 is TGCGCCAGCAGCCAATCCGAGTACTATGGCTACACCTTC.